This T cell receptor beta chain was retrieved from a study of cytomegalovirus exposure and HLA in healthy donors. Broader study findings: Cytomegalovirus association was listed for 150 to 200 TCR beta chains. A likely sequencing artifact accounted for one observed cluster of highly shared sequence variants. Differences between HLA loci emerged in a later analysis of TCR association rates, with DRB1 most and HLA-C fewest.

PCR primers comprised 60 Vbeta and 13 Jbeta primers. Produced via immunoSEQ multiplex PCR; TCRdb's table is partial and in-frame only. The sample has approximately 140,000 clones, roughly three quarters seen once; the top ten hold 2.5% to 3.5%. About this clone: The antigen is unknown.

It was healthy bone marrow donors who served as donors. The CDR3 totals 17 residues. Germline CDR1 reads SGHDT; CDR2 reads YYEEEE. Trimming removed 3 bases at V and 1 base at J, with 17 bases between. The V call is TRBV5-6, the J call TRBJ1-3; D is uncertain. The receptor comes from a female donor in good health and CMV-seronegative. Sequencing used PBMCs. CDR3 sequence (DNA): TGTGCCAGCAGCTCAAACTTGTATCTTCTGTCTGGAAACACCATATATTTT. Its protein is CASSSNLYLLSGNTIYF.